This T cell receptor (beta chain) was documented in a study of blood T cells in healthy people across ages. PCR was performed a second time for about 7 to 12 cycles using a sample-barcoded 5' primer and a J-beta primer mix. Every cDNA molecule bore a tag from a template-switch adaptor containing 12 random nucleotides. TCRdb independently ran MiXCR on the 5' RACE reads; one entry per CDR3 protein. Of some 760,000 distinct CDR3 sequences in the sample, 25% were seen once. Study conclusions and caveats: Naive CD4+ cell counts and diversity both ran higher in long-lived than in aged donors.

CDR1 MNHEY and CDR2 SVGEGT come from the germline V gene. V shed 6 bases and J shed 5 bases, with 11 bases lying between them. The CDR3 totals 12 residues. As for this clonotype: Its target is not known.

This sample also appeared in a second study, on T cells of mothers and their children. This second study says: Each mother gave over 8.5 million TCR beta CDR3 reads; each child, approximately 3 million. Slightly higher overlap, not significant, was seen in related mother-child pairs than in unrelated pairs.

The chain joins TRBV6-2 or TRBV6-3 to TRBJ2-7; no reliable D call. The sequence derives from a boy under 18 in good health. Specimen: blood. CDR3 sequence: CASRNRANEQYF. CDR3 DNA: TGTGCCAGCAGAAACCGAGCCAACGAGCAGTACTTC.